This TCR beta chain came from a study of cytomegalovirus exposure and HLA in healthy donors. General study findings and limits: A previous analysis found most TCR beta V segments productive roughly 87% or roughly 30% of the time. Cytomegalovirus-associated TCR beta chains were listed, numbering some 180.

Losses at the gene ends were 7 bases for V and 2 bases for J; bases not matched to a gene: 6. CDR1 is SNHLY and CDR2 is FYNNEI in the germline V gene. This CDR3 is 14 amino acids long. The study ran its PCR with 60 Vbeta and 13 Jbeta primers. Measured with immunoSEQ multiplex PCR; TCRdb has only the in-frame clones, and not every one. Among under 65,000 clones, around three quarters were seen once, and the ten largest hold 8.1%. Regarding this clone: Its antigen remains unidentified.

The chain recombines TRBV2 with TRBJ2-7; TRBD1 matches 9 bases. This receptor was taken from a young man in good health and CMV-seropositive. Sample: PBMCs. This CDR3 is CASKGTGYPYEQYF. For the CDR3, the DNA is TGTGCCAGCAAAGGGACAGGGTATCCCTACGAGCAGTACTTC.